This T cell receptor (beta chain) was obtained from a study of OX40 agonist ivuxolimab in advanced cancers. With 0 bases removed from V and 9 bases from J, the gap between germline ends came to 9 bases. Germline values: CDR1 MRHNA, CDR2 SNTAGT. This CDR3 spans 14 amino acids. Measured with immunoSEQ multiplex PCR; TCRdb has only the in-frame clones, and not every one. The sample has 45,000 or so clones, 75% to 85% seen once. The rearrangement uses TRBV6-4 and TRBJ1-6, with D possibly matching TRBD1 (5 bases). The sequence was collected from an adult with an advanced solid tumor such as melanoma, head and neck, liver or kidney cancer. The source was CD4+ or CD8+ T cells sorted from blood, collected in a trial of the OX40 agonist ivuxolimab. The CDR3 bases are TGTGCCAGCAGTGACTCATCGAGGGGTTCACCCCTCCACTTT. Translation gives CASSDSSRGSPLHF.